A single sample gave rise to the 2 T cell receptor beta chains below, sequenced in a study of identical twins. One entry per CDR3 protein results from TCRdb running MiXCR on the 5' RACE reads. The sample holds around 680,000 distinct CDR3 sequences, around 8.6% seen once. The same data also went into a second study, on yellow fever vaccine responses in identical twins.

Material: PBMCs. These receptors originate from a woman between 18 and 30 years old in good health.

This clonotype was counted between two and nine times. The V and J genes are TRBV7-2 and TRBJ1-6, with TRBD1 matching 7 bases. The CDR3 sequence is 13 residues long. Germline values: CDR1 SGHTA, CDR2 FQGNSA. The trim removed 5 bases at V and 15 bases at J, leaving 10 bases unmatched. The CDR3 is CASSPAGGGLLHF. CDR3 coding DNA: TGTGCCAGCAGCCCCGCGGGAGGGGGCCTCCTCCACTTT. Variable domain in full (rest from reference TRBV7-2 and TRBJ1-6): GAGVSQSPSNKVTEKGKDVELRCDPISGHTALYWYRQSLGQGLEFLIYFQGNSAPDKSGLPSDRFSAERTGGSVSTLTIQRTQQEDSAVYLCASSPAGGGLLHFGNGTRLTVT.

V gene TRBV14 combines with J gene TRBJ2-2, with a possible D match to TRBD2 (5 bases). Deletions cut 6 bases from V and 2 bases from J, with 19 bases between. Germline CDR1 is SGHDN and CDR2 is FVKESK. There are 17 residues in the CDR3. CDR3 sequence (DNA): TGTGCCAGCAGAGCTAGAGCGGATACCATAAACACCGGGGAGCTGTTTTTT. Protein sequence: CASRARADTINTGELFF.